This TCR beta chain was profiled in a study of blood T cell repertoires in COVID-19 (dated by TCRdb to about 2020). Study-level background: Samples covering the acute and convalescent phases of COVID-19 were provided by collaborators in the United States, Italy and Spain. HLA class I and class II types, where available, came from metadata supplied by the sample provider rather than from assay-based typing. The samples were drawn from two sources: the first 160 participants of the ongoing ImmuneRACE study, and fewer than 1,500 subjects contributed by 6 global collaborators. The repertoires were made available in a free public database intended to serve as a resource for research on the immune response to SARS-CoV-2. The material from the prospective study consisted of cDNA or gDNA derived from T cells, B-cell-depleted T cells, or PBMCs. The sample metadata nearly always contained a de-identified subject ID, COVID-19 status, age in years and sex. Subjects who had been exposed to COVID-19, were actively infected with it, or had recovered from it provided the deeply sampled blood TCRbeta repertoires that made up the dataset. The paper as a whole reports these results and caveats: The quantity of clinical and demographic metadata differed by source and by participant and was supplied without curation.

As concerns this clone: Its antigen is unknown. One base away there is no much larger clone; base qualities are not given.

Its CDR3 holds 15 amino acids, cysteine through phenylalanine. Kept here is only the CDR3 DNA, which spans 45 bases and is read in frame from base 1. Looking up the germline V gene (reference sequence) yields CDR1 LNHDA and CDR2 SQIVND. The junction shows trimming of 4 bases on V and 0 bases on J, plus 12 bases between the germline ends. Enrolling through a virtual design, the prospective study's participants ranged in age from roughly 18 to 89 years and lived across some 22 United States geographic areas. Cohort assignment in the prospective study relied on participant-reported clinical history from a screening survey and a study questionnaire. Recovered participants in ImmuneRACE Cohort 3 were defined by two consecutive negative NP/OP PCR tests, clearance by a healthcare professional, or resolution of symptoms. In the prospective study, mobile phlebotomists collected whole blood, serum and a nasopharyngeal or oropharyngeal swab from each participant. Participants in the prospective study had the option to provide additional blood draws and questionnaires over a roughly 2-month period. Blood samples from the prospective study were shipped frozen or at room temperature prior to DNA extraction.

TCRbeta CDR3 regions were amplified from genomic DNA by means of the immunoSEQ Assay, a bias-controlled multiplex PCR. The source study handled its data this way. Within the assay, amplification of reference gene primers was used to estimate how many nucleated cells each sample contained. Sequence reads were collapsed and filtered to measure the absolute abundance of every unique TCRbeta CDR3 rearrangement. For each sample, productive Simpson clonality was calculated as the square root of Simpson's diversity index across productive rearrangements. TCRdb retrieved this table from immuneACCESS and kept in-frame rearrangements only. Not all clones are present; in checked studies, unresolved V genes account for under half, and no reason is known for the remainder. That table supplies the V and J calls and clone size; D and trimming were determined from the DNA. The sample records about 150,000 clones, about nine tenths of which are singletons. Jointly, the top ten make up around 4.2% of the sample.

Here the chain combines TRBV19 and TRBJ1-1; the D region possibly corresponds to TRBD1 (6 bases align). This clonotype originated in a man aged 45-60 years who had recovered from COVID-19. Sequenced: PBMCs or T cells enriched from blood (not recorded which). Here is the DNA: TGTGCCAGTAGTAACCACGGGACACTGAACACTGAAGCTTTCTTT. Its protein reads: CASSNHGTLNTEAFF.